The next 24 T cell receptor beta chains were all read from a single sample in a study of T-cell memory formation after mild COVID-19. TCRdb independently ran MiXCR on the 5' RACE reads; one entry per CDR3 protein. Here the sample spans about half a million distinct CDR3 sequences, about 18% being singletons. Sequencing was done on a sample of PBMCs or a T cell subset sorted from them (not recorded which). The source is an adult woman who had mild COVID-19 (a few samples of this study predate the infection). Cell type and time point are not known.

The CDR3 sequence is CASTDRDRDFETQYF. The CDR3 region has the DNA TGTGCCAGCACCGACCGGGACAGGGACTTCGAGACCCAGTACTTC. The J gene is TRBJ2-5, the V gene TRBV6-6; TRBD1 agrees at 9 bases. The CDR3 spans 15 residues. Germline V lookup: CDR1 MNHNY, CDR2 SVGAGI (reference sequence). The trim removed 7 bases at V and 5 bases at J, leaving 11 bases unmatched.

The genes are TRBV11-3 and TRBJ1-1; 8 bases align to TRBD1. V shed 5 bases and J 4 bases; nucleotides not matched to a gene: 12. The V gene's germline CDR1 is SGHNT and CDR2 YENEEA. CDR3 length: 16 amino acids. CDR3 protein: CASSKRTYRGATEAFF. CDR3 DNA sequence: TGTGCCAGCAGCAAACGAACGTACAGGGGGGCCACTGAAGCTTTCTTT.

This clonotype was recorded a few times. This chain connects TRBV3-2 to TRBJ2-5; TRBD2, the D gene given by the table, was not confirmed from the DNA. TRBV3-2 is assigned pseudogene status. The CDR3 consists of 18 residues. CDR3 residues: CASSQLTSGQVNQETQYF. The CDR3 DNA reads TGTGCCAGCAGCCAATTAACTAGCGGTCAGGTGAACCAAGAGACCCAGTACTTC.

The table lists this clonotype with a few counts. The V gene is TRBV29-1, the J gene TRBJ2-7; perhaps TRBD2 as D (5 bases). V lost 2 bases and J 7 bases, leaving 18 bases between the germline ends. CDR3 size: 14 residues. CDR1 and CDR2 (germline): SQVTM, ANQGSEA. The CDR3 DNA reads as TGCAGCGTTGAAACGAGGGCCGGTGCACGAGAGCAGTACTTC. Residues: CSVETRAGAREQYF.

A remark on this clonotype: Compared with germline, one end of the junction differs, possibly owing to a read error. V is TRBV9 and J is TRBJ2-1, with 9 bases that match TRBD2. This CDR3 is 16 amino acids long. Germline V CDR1 and CDR2: SGDLS, YYNGEE. CDR3 protein: CASSVQGTSSHNEQFF. DNA for the CDR3: TGTGCCAGCAGCGTCCAGGGGACTAGCTCCCACAATGAGCAGTTCTTC.

This clonotype was counted only a few times. The chain combines TRBV3-1 with TRBJ2-6; D unclear. CDR1 and CDR2 from the germline V gene are LGHDT and YNNKEL (reference sequence). The CDR3 sequence is 17 residues long. The ends were cut back, 5 bases at V and 0 bases at J, with 14 bases in the middle. Written as DNA, the CDR3 is TGTGCCAGCAGCAACGAAGTTGGGGTCTCTGGGGCCAACGTCCTGACTTTC. Translating gives CASSNEVGVSGANVLTF. The full variable domain, completed using reference TRBV3-1 and TRBJ2-6, is DTAVSQTPKYLVTQMGNDKSIKCEQNLGHDTMYWYKQDSKKFLKIMFSYNNKELIINETVPNRFSPKSPDKAHLNLHINSLELGDSAVYFCASSNEVGVSGANVLTFGAGSRLTVL.

This clonotype was detected a few times. The rearrangement uses TRBV5-1 and TRBJ2-1, with a weak D call TRBD1 (6 bases). The germline V gene encodes CDR1 SGHRS and CDR2 YFSETQ. Trimming stripped 6 bases from V and 10 bases from J, with 20 bases between. The CDR3 is made up of 14 amino acids. The CDR3 DNA sequence: TGCGCCAGCATTACAGGGCCCGGAGGTTTCGAGCAGTTCTTC. This sequence encodes CASITGPGGFEQFF.

This clonotype was seen many times. The genes are TRBV4-1 and TRBJ2-3; D gene unclear. Germline V gives CDR1 MGHRA, CDR2 YSYEKL. V dropped 3 bases and J dropped 2 bases, with 12 bases sitting between them. The CDR3 has 15 amino acids. The CDR3 nucleotides are TGCGCCAGCAGCCATACTACCCTCCTCACAGATACGCAGTATTTT. Translated, it gives CASSHTTLLTDTQYF.

This clonotype was observed a handful of times. The chain carries TRBV20-1 and TRBJ2-1, with D perhaps TRBD2 (5 bases). The V and J ends lost 0 bases and 7 bases respectively, with 16 bases between them. CDR1 DFQATT and CDR2 SNEGSKA come from the germline V gene (reference sequence). CDR3 length equals 15 residues. Here the CDR3 reads CSARDEGPEGNEQFF. The CDR3 bases are TGCAGTGCTAGAGATGAAGGCCCTGAGGGAAATGAGCAGTTCTTC.

In this sample, this clonotype turned up many times. V is TRBV4-2 and J is TRBJ2-3; D may match TRBD1 or TRBD2 (5 bases each). Trimming took off 0 bases at V and 2 bases at J, with 12 bases between the two ends. The germline V gene has CDR1 LGHNA and CDR2 YNFKEQ. The CDR3 contains 16 residues. The CDR3 DNA sequence: TGTGCCAGCAGCCAAGATCGGGGCCCCCTCACAGATACGCAGTATTTT. Its protein is CASSQDRGPLTDTQYF.

This clonotype was recorded a few times. The V and J genes are TRBV30 and TRBJ2-5, with a weak D call TRBD2 (5 bases). This CDR3 spans 15 amino acids. Trimming cost V 1 base and J 5 bases, with 17 bases left between them. Germline CDR1 and CDR2: GTSNPN and SVGIG (reference sequence). The DNA for the CDR3 is TGTGCCTGGAGTGGAGGTAGCACTGGCGGGGAGACCCAGTACTTC. Encoded protein: CAWSGGSTGGETQYF. Full variable domain (missing parts from reference TRBV30 and TRBJ2-5): SQTIHQWPATLVQPVGSPLSLECTVEGTSNPNLYWYRQAAGRGLQLLFYSVGIGQISSEVPQNLSASRPQDRQFILSSKKLLLSDSGFYLCAWSGGSTGGETQYFGPGTRLLVL.

V usage is TRBV18 and J usage is TRBJ2-5, with D possibly TRBD1 on 5 matching bases. The V end was cut by 5 bases, the J end by 5 bases, with 12 bases between. The CDR3 covers 13 residues. Germline V gives CDR1 KGHSH, CDR2 LQKENI. DNA for the CDR3: TGTGCCAGCTCAATGCAGGGCCGGGAGACCCAGTACTTC. Its translation: CASSMQGRETQYF.

The chain carries TRBV3-1 and TRBJ1-6; the D gene is possibly TRBD1 (5 bases). V dropped 7 bases and J dropped 7 bases, with 17 bases sitting between them. Germline V gives CDR1 LGHDT, CDR2 YNNKEL (reference sequence). This CDR3 contains 15 residues. The DNA for the CDR3 is TGTGCCAGCACTCCTTCCCGGGGCTCAAATTCACCCCTCCACTTT. Its protein product is CASTPSRGSNSPLHF. Based on the CDR3 plus reference TRBV3-1 and TRBJ1-6, the full variable domain is DTAVSQTPKYLVTQMGNDKSIKCEQNLGHDTMYWYKQDSKKFLKIMFSYNNKELIINETVPNRFSPKSPDKAHLNLHINSLELGDSAVYFCASTPSRGSNSPLHFGNGTRLTVT.

This clonotype was found once. The rearrangement links TRBV20-1 to TRBJ2-3; 7 bases match TRBD2. Germline V CDR1 and CDR2: DFQATT, SNEGSKA (reference sequence). With 6 bases clipped from V and 2 bases from J, the junction kept 11 bases outside the gene matches. There are 15 residues in the CDR3. This CDR3 reads CSASRGGSYTDTQYF. DNA for the CDR3: TGCAGTGCGTCCCGCGGGGGATCATACACAGATACGCAGTATTTT.

The J gene is TRBJ2-5, the V gene TRBV6-5; possible D gene TRBD1, 7 bases. Germline-derived CDR1 and CDR2 are MNHEY and SVGAGI. The length of the CDR3 is 16 residues. Trimming shortened V by 2 bases and J by 5 bases, and 18 bases separated the two germline ends. CDR3 sequence reads: CASSYGGGGRRETQYF. CDR3 nucleotides: TGTGCCAGCAGTTACGGAGGAGGGGGCCGGCGGGAGACCCAGTACTTC.

The count of this clonotype is one. This sequence joins TRBV6-2 or TRBV6-3 and TRBJ2-5; either TRBD1 or TRBD2 may fit D (6 bases each). The CDR3 covers 13 residues. Trimming took off 6 bases at V and 4 bases at J, with 12 bases between the two ends. Germline V gene data show CDR1 as MNHEY and CDR2 as SVGEGT. The CDR3 spells CASRLRGGETQYF. CDR3 bases: TGTGCCAGCAGGCTCAGGGGAGGAGAGACCCAGTACTTC.

The chain recombines TRBV5-1 with TRBJ2-1, with 10 bases that match TRBD1. The CDR3 sequence is 16 residues long. Germline V CDR1 and CDR2: SGHRS, YFSETQ. V shed 4 bases, J shed 6 bases, and the junction held 10 bases outside the gene matches. CDR3 sequence reads: CASSTRQGAKGNEQFF. DNA of the CDR3: TGCGCCAGCAGCACACGACAGGGGGCTAAGGGCAATGAGCAGTTCTTC.

This clonotype was seen more than once but under ten times. The chain is built from TRBV10-3 and TRBJ2-1; D is uncertain. The CDR3 has 14 residues. In germline, CDR1 is ENHRY, CDR2 SYGVKD. The V end was cut by 4 bases, the J end by 10 bases, with 17 bases between. The CDR3 protein is CAISGIGSLAEQFF. The DNA of the CDR3 is TGTGCCATCAGTGGAATCGGCAGCTTAGCCGAGCAGTTCTTC.

V and J are TRBV12-3 or TRBV12-4 and TRBJ2-7; a possible D gene is TRBD1 (5 bases). The CDR3 sequence is 13 residues long. The V end lost 6 bases, the J end lost 0 bases, and 9 bases lay between the germline ends. The CDR3 DNA is TGTGCCAGCAGCAAGGGGCACTCCTACGAGCAGTACTTC. It yields the protein CASSKGHSYEQYF.

This clonotype was found a few times. This chain links TRBV12-3 or TRBV12-4 with TRBJ2-7, with 8 positions matching TRBD1. J lost 3 bases, V lost 7 bases, and 11 bases had no gene match. CDR3 length: 15 amino acids. The CDR3 DNA sequence: TGTGCCAGCAAACCGGAGACAGGGGTTGGCTACGAGCAGTACTTC. As protein: CASKPETGVGYEQYF.

This chain joins TRBV18 and TRBJ2-1; D is possibly TRBD1 (6 bases). The CDR3 is 16 residues long. The V gene lost 3 bases and the J gene lost 1 base, with 13 bases spanning the gap. The germline CDR1 and CDR2 sequences are KGHSH and LQKENI. The CDR3 DNA reads TGTGCCAGCTCACCGGGCAGGGGCTATTCCTACAATGAGCAGTTCTTC. Protein sequence: CASSPGRGYSYNEQFF.

There are a few counts of this clonotype. This chain links TRBV7-9 with TRBJ1-1; D might be TRBD1 (5 bases). The CDR3 sequence is 14 residues long. The V and J ends lost 1 base and 8 bases respectively, with 14 bases between them. Germline CDR1 and CDR2: SEHNR and FQNEAQ (reference sequence). The CDR3 sequence: CASSLGDPRLEAFF. CDR3 DNA: TGTGCCAGCAGCTTAGGGGACCCGCGCCTCGAAGCTTTCTTT. Looking up the rest from reference TRBV7-9 and TRBJ1-1 gives the full variable domain: DTGVSQNPRHKITKRGQNVTFRCDPISEHNRLYWYRQTLGQGPEFLTYFQNEAQLEKSRLLSDRFSAERPKGSFSTLEIQRTEQGDSAMYLCASSLGDPRLEAFFGQGTRLTVV.

The chain employs TRBV23-1 and TRBJ1-5; unclear D gene. TRBV23-1 has ORF status, its function being uncertain. V was shortened by 6 bases and J by 7 bases, with 10 bases between the two germline ends. The CDR3 is 12 residues long. CDR3 sequence (DNA): TGCGCCAGCAGCCCAGTCACCCAGCCCCAGCATTTT. Encoded protein: CASSPVTQPQHF.

This clonotype was seen a few times. For the CDR3, the DNA is TGTGCCAGCGGACTAGCGGGAGGGCGAGAGCGGCTGGATACGCAGTATTTT. Residues: CASGLAGGRERLDTQYF. V is TRBV6-5 and J is TRBJ2-3; 15 bases align to TRBD2. The J segment lost 6 bases and the V segment lost 8 bases, leaving 12 bases of the junction unmatched. The CDR3 extends over 17 amino acids. CDR1 is MNHEY and CDR2 is SVGAGI in the germline V gene.